One and the same sample provided the 28 T cell receptor beta chains below, sequenced in a study of CD8 T cells in ankylosing spondylitis. Study-wide findings and caveats: A TCR beta motif of 7 to 9 highly homologous variants seemed to mark ankylosing spondylitis blood.

Their antigens remain unidentified. TCRdb reprocessed the 5' RACE reads with MiXCR, giving one entry per CDR3 protein. The table includes approximately 220,000 distinct CDR3 sequences, around 19% detected once. The sample taken for sequencing was blood, either unsorted or a sorted T cell fraction (not recorded which). The receptors here all came from a male donor with ankylosing spondylitis.

The chain couples TRBV19 to TRBJ1-1; D is ambiguous. The CDR3 runs to 14 residues. CDR1 and CDR2 from the germline V gene are LNHDA and SQIVND (reference sequence). V lost 3 bases to trimming and J lost 2 bases, with 10 bases between them. The DNA for the CDR3 is TGTGCCAGTAGTATCGGCGGAGGTAACACTGAAGCTTTCTTT. It encodes CASSIGGGNTEAFF.

As concerns this clonotype: A much larger clone sits a single nucleotide away, making a read error possible. This chain connects TRBV27 to TRBJ2-1; TRBD2 matches at 8 bases. The trim removed 5 bases at V and 3 bases at J, leaving 9 bases unmatched. The CDR3 is 16 amino acids. Germline CDR1 is MNHEY and CDR2 is SMNVEV (reference sequence). As DNA, the CDR3 is TGTGCCAGCAGTCTCCCAGCGGGAGCTGGCTACAATGAGCAGTTCTTC. Encoded protein: CASSLPAGAGYNEQFF.

There are a few counts of this clonotype. This chain joins TRBV2 and TRBJ2-7; D is perhaps TRBD1 (5 bases). There are 12 residues in the CDR3. Trimming stripped 8 bases from V and 2 bases from J, with 10 bases between. Germline V lookup: CDR1 SNHLY, CDR2 FYNNEI. This CDR3 is CASLLGPYEQYF. CDR3 sequence (DNA): TGTGCCAGCCTCCTGGGGCCCTACGAGCAGTACTTC.

This chain uses TRBV15 with TRBJ2-3, with TRBD2 matching 8 bases. The germline V gene encodes CDR1 LNHNV and CDR2 YYDKDF (reference sequence). The CDR3 is 14 residues long. V was pared by 3 bases and J by 2 bases, with 1 base of the junction left unmatched. The CDR3 DNA sequence: TGTGCCACCAGCAGTAGCGGGGTCACAGATACGCAGTATTTT. It translates to CATSSSGVTDTQYF.

This clonotype was picked up a small number of times. The V and J genes are TRBV7-9 and TRBJ2-7, with D maybe TRBD1 (6 bases). V lost 5 bases and J lost 6, with 17 bases in between. The germline V gene encodes CDR1 SEHNR and CDR2 FQNEAQ (reference sequence). The length of the CDR3 is 14 residues. CDR3 nucleotides: TGTGCCAGCAGCCCGGGACAATTCCCCGGCGAGCAGTACTTC. Encoded protein: CASSPGQFPGEQYF.

This chain connects TRBV5-6 to TRBJ2-7, with D perhaps matching TRBD1 (6 bases). CDR1 SGHDT and CDR2 YYEEEE come from the germline V gene. V lost 2 bases and J 5 bases, leaving 17 bases between the germline ends. The length of the CDR3 is 15 residues. In DNA, the CDR3 is TGTGCCAGCAGCTTAGGGCGTAACAGGGACCACGAGCAGTACTTC. Protein: CASSLGRNRDHEQYF.

This clonotype was observed a few times. The chain couples TRBV20-1 to TRBJ2-1; 13 positions agree with TRBD2. J gave up 5 bases and V 2 bases, and 12 bases lay outside the gene matches. The CDR3 is 18 amino acids. Germline-derived CDR1 and CDR2 are DFQATT and SNEGSKA (reference sequence). Written as DNA, the CDR3 is TGCAGTGCTAGACCAGAGGGACTAGCGGGAATTCGGGACAATGAGCAGTTCTTC. Its protein is CSARPEGLAGIRDNEQFF.

A few counts support this clonotype. The chain uses TRBV29-1 and TRBJ1-2, with D tentatively TRBD1 (5 bases). The CDR3 sequence is 13 residues long. V was shortened by 3 bases and J by 3 bases, with 11 bases between the two germline ends. Germline lookup yields CDR1 SQVTM and CDR2 ANQGSEA. CDR3 loop: CSVDPGNDYGYTF. The CDR3 DNA sequence: TGCAGCGTTGACCCAGGGAACGACTATGGCTACACCTTC.

The CDR3 reads CASSLGDPQFF. DNA of the CDR3: TGTGCCAGCAGCTTAGGGGATCCTCAGTTCTTC. The V and J genes are TRBV7-2 and TRBJ2-1; no clear D gene. V shed 1 base and J shed 13 bases, with 8 bases lying between them. Germline V gene data show CDR1 as SGHTA and CDR2 as FQGNSA. The CDR3 is 11 amino acids.

This clonotype has a handful of counts. The chain couples TRBV29-1 to TRBJ2-3, with D possibly being TRBD1 (5 bases). The CDR3 has 13 amino acids. Trimming removed 4 bases from V and 2 bases from J, with 10 bases in between. Germline assignment: CDR1 SQVTM and CDR2 ANQGSEA. This chain's CDR3 is CSVGQRNTDTQYF. CDR3 in DNA: TGCAGCGTTGGACAGAGAAACACAGATACGCAGTATTTT.

This clonotype came up a few times. V usage is TRBV4-2 and J usage is TRBJ1-5; D not certain. The CDR3 runs 15 residues. Germline V gene data show CDR1 as LGHNA and CDR2 as YNFKEQ. The V and J ends lost 2 bases and 0 bases respectively, with 8 bases between them. The CDR3: CASSQLQDSNQPQHF. CDR3 bases: TGTGCCAGCAGCCAATTACAAGATAGCAATCAGCCCCAGCATTTT.

The table lists this clonotype with a few counts. The chain recombines TRBV6-5 with TRBJ2-3, with D perhaps TRBD1 or TRBD2 (5 bases each). Looked up from germline, CDR1 is MNHEY and CDR2 is SVGAGI. CDR3 length: 18 residues. V was shortened by 0 bases and J by 0 bases, with 16 bases between the two germline ends. CDR3 coding DNA: TGTGCCAGCAGTTACTCGGTGGAAGGGACGCCAAGCACAGATACGCAGTATTTT. It specifies CASSYSVEGTPSTDTQYF.

The rearrangement joins TRBV5-4 to TRBJ2-1; possible D gene TRBD1, 5 bases. The CDR3 loop spans 14 amino acids. Germline V gene lookup returns CDR1 SGHNT and CDR2 YYREEE (reference sequence). The V end was cut by 6 bases, the J end by 7 bases, with 17 bases between. CDR3 bases: TGTGCCAGCACCATGTCACAGGACGGGAATGAGCAGTTCTTC. Translating it yields CASTMSQDGNEQFF. The variable domain in full, with the rest retrieved from reference TRBV5-4 and TRBJ2-1, is ETGVTQSPTHLIKTRGQQVTLRCSSQSGHNTVSWYQQALGQGPQFIFQYYREEENGRGNFPPRFSGLQFPNYSSELNVNALELDDSALYLCASTMSQDGNEQFFGPGTRLTVL.

This clonotype was seen only a few times. The chain recombines TRBV11-2 with TRBJ2-3, with TRBD2 identical over 13 bases. Trimming took 5 bases from V and 4 from J; bases not matched to a gene: 3. The CDR3 runs 15 residues. Germline lookup yields CDR1 SGHAT and CDR2 FQNNGV. The CDR3 DNA sequence: TGTGCCAGCAGCGAGACTAGCGGGGGGCCAGATACGCAGTATTTT. Its translation is CASSETSGGPDTQYF.

This clonotype was recorded a few times. The V and J genes are TRBV20-1 and TRBJ2-7; no reliable D call. Germline loops: CDR1 DFQATT, CDR2 SNEGSKA (reference sequence). The V end lost 0 bases, the J end lost 2 bases, and 11 bases lay between the germline ends. CDR3 length: 14 residues. The CDR3 region has the DNA TGCAGTGCTAGAGATCTAAGGGAACCCTACGAGCAGTACTTC. As protein: CSARDLREPYEQYF.

This clonotype was counted a few times. The genes are TRBV25-1 and TRBJ2-1; D remains unclear. Germline V gene data show CDR1 as MGHDK and CDR2 as SYGVNS. The CDR3 is 15 amino acids. V was pared by 9 bases and J by 2 bases, with 17 bases between. CDR3 in amino acids: CASRIGDSAYNEQFF. The CDR3 nucleotides are TGTGCCAGTAGAATTGGGGATTCAGCCTACAATGAGCAGTTCTTC.

This clonotype occurred a few times. This chain uses TRBV12-3 or TRBV12-4 with TRBJ1-1; a possible D gene is TRBD1 (6 bases). The CDR3 extends over 14 amino acids. Trimming pared 7 bases from V and 0 bases from J, leaving 12 bases between. CDR3 in amino acids: CASTGQPLNTEAFF. In nucleotides, the CDR3 is TGTGCCAGCACCGGACAGCCTCTGAACACTGAAGCTTTCTTT.

This clonotype was recorded a few times. The V call is TRBV4-2, the J call TRBJ2-7; D uncertain. Germline values: CDR1 LGHNA, CDR2 YNFKEQ. V dropped 1 base and J dropped 9 bases, with 13 bases sitting between them. The CDR3 contains 13 residues. Written as DNA, the CDR3 is TGTGCCAGCAGCCAAGGACGGGTACGTGGGCAGTACTTC. Protein sequence: CASSQGRVRGQYF.

Only a few counts were recorded for this clonotype. This chain uses TRBV11-1 with TRBJ2-7, with D possibly matching TRBD1 (6 bases). The germline V and J ends were trimmed by 5 bases and 4 bases, with 12 bases remaining between them. The germline gives CDR1 SGHAT, CDR2 FQDESV (reference sequence). This CDR3 has 13 amino acids. CDR3 nucleotide sequence: TGTGCCAGCAGCCGACGAACAGGGTACGAGCAGTACTTC. It specifies CASSRRTGYEQYF.

The chain is built from TRBV27 and TRBJ1-5, with 7 bases that match TRBD1. After removal of 5 bases from V and 10 bases from J, the junction contained 11 bases not matched to a gene. CDR1 and CDR2 (germline): MNHEY, SMNVEV (reference sequence). The CDR3 has 14 residues. The CDR3 region is CASSPTGAWEPQHF. In DNA form, the CDR3 reads TGTGCCAGCAGTCCTACAGGGGCCTGGGAACCCCAGCATTTT.

The chain is built from TRBV6-4 and TRBJ1-1, with 10 bases identical to TRBD1. Germline-derived CDR1 and CDR2 are MRHNA and SNTAGT. Trimming at V came to 6 bases and at J to 3 bases, leaving 4 bases not matched to a gene. The CDR3 sequence is 14 residues long. CDR3: CASRIGQGDTEAFF. In nucleotides, the CDR3 is TGTGCCAGCAGGATAGGACAGGGGGACACTGAAGCTTTCTTT.

The chain links TRBV12-3 or TRBV12-4 to TRBJ2-1; D possibly uses TRBD1 or TRBD2 (5 bases each). The CDR3 loop spans 17 amino acids. The ends were cut back, 5 bases at V and 8 bases at J, with 25 bases in the middle. Here the CDR3 reads CASSAARLRGADDEQFF. The CDR3 DNA is TGTGCCAGCAGTGCGGCCCGTCTCAGAGGGGCGGACGATGAGCAGTTCTTC.

The V gene is TRBV19, the J gene TRBJ2-1, with D uncertain. The ends were cut back, 5 bases at V and 0 bases at J, with 8 bases in the middle. The CDR3 sequence is 14 residues long. Germline V gene lookup returns CDR1 LNHDA and CDR2 SQIVND (reference sequence). CDR3 bases: TGTGCCAGTAGTCGCAGGAGCTCCTACAATGAGCAGTTCTTC. Its translation: CASSRRSSYNEQFF.

This clonotype has only a few counts. The rearrangement links TRBV30 to TRBJ1-1; a weak D match, TRBD1 (5 bases). There are 13 residues in the CDR3. V was shortened by 6 bases and J by 8 bases, with 19 bases between the two germline ends. The germline gives CDR1 GTSNPN, CDR2 SVGIG (reference sequence). DNA for the CDR3: TGTGCCTGCCGGAGGTTGGACATCCCCGAAGCTTTCTTT. Amino acids: CACRRLDIPEAFF. The full variable domain, completed using reference TRBV30 and TRBJ1-1, is SQTIHQWPATLVQPVGSPLSLECTVEGTSNPNLYWYRQAAGRGLQLLFYSVGIGQISSEVPQNLSASRPQDRQFILSSKKLLLSDSGFYLCACRRLDIPEAFFGQGTRLTVV.

This clonotype was found a few times. The chain links TRBV20-1 to TRBJ1-3, with D unresolved. Germline V gene data show CDR1 as DFQATT and CDR2 as SNEGSKA (reference sequence). V lost 1 base and J lost 2, with 9 bases in between. There are 14 residues in the CDR3. The CDR3 nucleotides read TGCAGTGCTAGAGTAAGGGATCCTGGAAACACCATATATTTT. Protein product: CSARVRDPGNTIYF.

The table lists this clonotype with a count of one. The chain is built from TRBV11-1 and TRBJ2-5; a weak D match, TRBD2 (6 bases). Germline CDR1 is SGHAT and CDR2 is FQDESV (reference sequence). CDR3 length: 17 residues. Trimming pared 3 bases from V and 3 bases from J, leaving 20 bases between. The CDR3 is CASSLGPDGSLEETQYF. CDR3 in DNA: TGTGCCAGCAGCTTGGGACCCGACGGGAGTCTGGAAGAGACCCAGTACTTC.

This chain joins TRBV7-3 and TRBJ2-7, with D possibly being TRBD2 (7 bases). The CDR3 length is 14 residues. Trimming shortened V by 5 bases and J by 6 bases, and 17 bases separated the two germline ends. Germline V gives CDR1 SGHTA, CDR2 FQGTGA. The CDR3 DNA reads as TGTGCCAGCAGCCTCCAAGGGGGGGGAACCGAGCAGTACTTC. Translation: CASSLQGGGTEQYF.

CDR3 bases: TGTGCCAGCAGTTTGACGGGTGACGGGGAGCTGTTTTTT. This gives the protein CASSLTGDGELFF. The gene calls are TRBV27 and TRBJ2-2; D unresolved. The germline V gene has CDR1 MNHEY and CDR2 SMNVEV (reference sequence). CDR3 length: 13 residues. Trimming stripped 3 bases from V and 7 bases from J, with 9 bases between.